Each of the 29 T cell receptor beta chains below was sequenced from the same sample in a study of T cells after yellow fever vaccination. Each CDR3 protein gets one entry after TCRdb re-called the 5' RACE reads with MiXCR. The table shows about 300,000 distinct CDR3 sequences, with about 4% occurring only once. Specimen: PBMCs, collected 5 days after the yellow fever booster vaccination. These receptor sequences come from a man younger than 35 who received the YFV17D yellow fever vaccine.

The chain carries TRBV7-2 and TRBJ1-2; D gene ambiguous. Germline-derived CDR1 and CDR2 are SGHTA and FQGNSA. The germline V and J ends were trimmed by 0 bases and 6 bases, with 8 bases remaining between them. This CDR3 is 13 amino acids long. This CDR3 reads CASSLAHSHGYTF. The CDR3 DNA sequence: TGTGCCAGCAGCTTAGCCCACAGCCATGGCTACACCTTC.

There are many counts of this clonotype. This CDR3 is CASSDGVLVLNQPQHF. The CDR3 coding sequence is TGTGCCAGCAGCGACGGCGTTTTGGTTCTCAATCAGCCCCAGCATTTT. The chain joins TRBV7-9 to TRBJ1-5; D ambiguous. The CDR3 has 16 amino acids. V was shortened by 5 bases and J by 3 bases, with 17 bases between the two germline ends. Per the germline V gene, CDR1 is SEHNR and CDR2 is FQNEAQ (reference sequence).

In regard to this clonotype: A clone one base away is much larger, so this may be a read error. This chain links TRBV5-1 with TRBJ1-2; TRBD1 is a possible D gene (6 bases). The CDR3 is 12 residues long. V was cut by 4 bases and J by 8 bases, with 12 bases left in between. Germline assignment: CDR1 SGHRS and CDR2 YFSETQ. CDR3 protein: CASSRGLKGYTF. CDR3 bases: TGCGCCAGCAGCAGGGGGTTGAAGGGCTACACCTTC.

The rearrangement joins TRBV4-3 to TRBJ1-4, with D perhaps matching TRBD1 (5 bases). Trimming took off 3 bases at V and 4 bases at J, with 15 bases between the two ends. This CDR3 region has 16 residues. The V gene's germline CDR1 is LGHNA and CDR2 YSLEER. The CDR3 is CASSHLRDGDNEKLFF. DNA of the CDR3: TGCGCCAGCAGCCACCTCCGGGACGGGGATAATGAAAAACTGTTTTTT.

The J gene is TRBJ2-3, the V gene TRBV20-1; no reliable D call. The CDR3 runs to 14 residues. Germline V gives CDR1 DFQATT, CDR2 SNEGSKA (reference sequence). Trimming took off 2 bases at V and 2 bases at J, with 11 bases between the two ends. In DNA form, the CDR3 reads TGCAGTGCTAGAAAGGGTCCCAACACAGATACGCAGTATTTT. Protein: CSARKGPNTDTQYF.

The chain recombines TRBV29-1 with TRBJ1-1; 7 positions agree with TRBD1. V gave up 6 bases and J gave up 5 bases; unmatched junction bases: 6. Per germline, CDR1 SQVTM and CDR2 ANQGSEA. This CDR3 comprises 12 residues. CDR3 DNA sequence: TGCAGCGTCCGCACAGGGGAAACTGAAGCTTTCTTT. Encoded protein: CSVRTGETEAFF. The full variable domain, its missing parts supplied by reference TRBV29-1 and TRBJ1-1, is SAVISQKPSRDICQRGTSLTIQCQVDSQVTMMFWYRQQPGQSLTLIATANQGSEATYESGFVIDKFPISRPNLTFSTLTVSNMSPEDSSIYLCSVRTGETEAFFGQGTRLTVV.

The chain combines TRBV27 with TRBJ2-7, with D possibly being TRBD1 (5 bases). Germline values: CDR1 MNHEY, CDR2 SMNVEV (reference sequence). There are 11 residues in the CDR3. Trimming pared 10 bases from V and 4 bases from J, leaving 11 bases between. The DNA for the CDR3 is TGTGCCAAGGGGCGCCGGTACGAGCAGTACGTC. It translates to CAKGRRYEQYV.

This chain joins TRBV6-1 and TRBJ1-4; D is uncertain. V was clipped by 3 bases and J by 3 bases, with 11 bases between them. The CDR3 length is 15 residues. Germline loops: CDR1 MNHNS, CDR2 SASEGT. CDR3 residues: CASSDLGGSNEKLFF. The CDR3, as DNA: TGTGCCAGCAGTGATTTGGGAGGATCTAATGAAAAACTGTTTTTT.

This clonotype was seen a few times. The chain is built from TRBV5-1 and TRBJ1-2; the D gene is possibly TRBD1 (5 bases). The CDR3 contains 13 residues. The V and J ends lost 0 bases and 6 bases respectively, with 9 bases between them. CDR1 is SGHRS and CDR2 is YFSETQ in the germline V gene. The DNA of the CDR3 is TGCGCCAGCAGCTTGGGGGGCCCTGATGGCTACACCTTC. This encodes CASSLGGPDGYTF.

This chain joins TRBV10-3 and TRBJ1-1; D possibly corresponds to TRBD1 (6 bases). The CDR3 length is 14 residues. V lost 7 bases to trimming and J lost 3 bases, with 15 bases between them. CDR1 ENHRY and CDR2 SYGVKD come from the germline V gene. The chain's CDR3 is CAITNREDDTEAFF. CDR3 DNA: TGTGCCATCACTAACAGGGAGGATGACACTGAAGCTTTCTTT.

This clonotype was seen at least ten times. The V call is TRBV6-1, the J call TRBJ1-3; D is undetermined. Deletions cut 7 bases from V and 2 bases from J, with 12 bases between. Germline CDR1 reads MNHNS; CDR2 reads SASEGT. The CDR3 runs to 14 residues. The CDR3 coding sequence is TGTGCCAGCACCGAAATTTCGGCTGGAAACACCATATATTTT. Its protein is CASTEISAGNTIYF.

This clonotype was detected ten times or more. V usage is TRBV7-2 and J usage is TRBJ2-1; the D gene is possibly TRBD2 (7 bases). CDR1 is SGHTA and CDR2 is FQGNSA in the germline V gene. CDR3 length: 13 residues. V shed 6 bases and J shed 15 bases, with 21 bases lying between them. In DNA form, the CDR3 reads TGTGCCAGCAGTCTAGCCCGGGGGGCCCCGGGGTTCTTC. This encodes CASSLARGAPGFF.

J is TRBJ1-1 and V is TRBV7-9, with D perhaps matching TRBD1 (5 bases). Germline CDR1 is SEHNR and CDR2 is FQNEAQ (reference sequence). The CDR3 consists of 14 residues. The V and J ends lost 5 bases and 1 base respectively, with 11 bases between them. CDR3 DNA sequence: TGTGCCAGCAGCCAGCAGGGAGAGAACACTGAAGCTTTCTTT. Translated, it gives CASSQQGENTEAFF.

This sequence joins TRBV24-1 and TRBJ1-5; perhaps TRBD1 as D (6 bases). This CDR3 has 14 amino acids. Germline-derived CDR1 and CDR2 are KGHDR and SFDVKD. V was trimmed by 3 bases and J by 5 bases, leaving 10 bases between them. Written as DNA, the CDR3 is TGTGCCACCAGTGATCTGGACAGCGATCAGCCCCAGCATTTT. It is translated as CATSDLDSDQPQHF.

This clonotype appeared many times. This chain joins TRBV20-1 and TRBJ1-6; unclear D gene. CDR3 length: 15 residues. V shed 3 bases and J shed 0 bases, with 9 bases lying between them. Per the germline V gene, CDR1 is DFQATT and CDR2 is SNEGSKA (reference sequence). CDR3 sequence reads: CSAREGSSYNSPLHF. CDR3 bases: TGCAGTGCTAGGGAGGGAAGCTCCTATAATTCACCCCTCCACTTT.

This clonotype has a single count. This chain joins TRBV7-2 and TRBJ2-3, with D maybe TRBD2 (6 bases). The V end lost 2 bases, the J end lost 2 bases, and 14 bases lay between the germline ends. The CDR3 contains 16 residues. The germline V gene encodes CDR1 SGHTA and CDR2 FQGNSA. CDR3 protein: CASSLRRGTPTDTQYF. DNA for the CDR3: TGTGCCAGCAGCTTAAGGCGGGGCACCCCCACAGATACGCAGTATTTT.

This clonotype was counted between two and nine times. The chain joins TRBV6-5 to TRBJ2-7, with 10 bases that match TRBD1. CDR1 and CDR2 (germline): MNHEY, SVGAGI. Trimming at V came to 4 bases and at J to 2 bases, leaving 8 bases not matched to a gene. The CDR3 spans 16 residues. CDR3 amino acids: CASSFSGTGETYEQYF. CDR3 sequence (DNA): TGTGCCAGCAGTTTCTCCGGGACAGGGGAAACCTACGAGCAGTACTTC.

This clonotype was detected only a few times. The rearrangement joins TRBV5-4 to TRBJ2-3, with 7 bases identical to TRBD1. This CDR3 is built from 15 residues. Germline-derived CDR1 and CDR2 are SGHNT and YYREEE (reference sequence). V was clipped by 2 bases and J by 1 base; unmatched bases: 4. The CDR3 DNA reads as TGTGCCAGCAGCTTTAGAGGGGGCCGCACAGATACGCAGTATTTT. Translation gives CASSFRGGRTDTQYF.

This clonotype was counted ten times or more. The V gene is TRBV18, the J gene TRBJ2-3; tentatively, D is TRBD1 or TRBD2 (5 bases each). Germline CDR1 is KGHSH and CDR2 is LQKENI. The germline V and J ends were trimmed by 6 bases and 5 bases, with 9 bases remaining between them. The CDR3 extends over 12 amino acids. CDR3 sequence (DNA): TGTGCCAGCTCGGGGACGGAAGATACGCAGTATTTT. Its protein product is CASSGTEDTQYF.

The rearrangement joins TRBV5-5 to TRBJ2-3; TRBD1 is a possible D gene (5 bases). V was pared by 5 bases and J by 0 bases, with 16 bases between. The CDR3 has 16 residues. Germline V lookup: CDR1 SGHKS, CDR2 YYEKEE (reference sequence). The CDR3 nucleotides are TGTGCCAGCAGAAAGGGGTGGGTAACAAGCACAGATACGCAGTATTTT. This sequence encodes CASRKGWVTSTDTQYF.

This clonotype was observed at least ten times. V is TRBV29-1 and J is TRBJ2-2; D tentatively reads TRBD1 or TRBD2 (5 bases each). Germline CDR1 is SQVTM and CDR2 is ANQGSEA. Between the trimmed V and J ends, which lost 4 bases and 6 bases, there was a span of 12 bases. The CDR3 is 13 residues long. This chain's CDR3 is CSVAPGTAGELFF. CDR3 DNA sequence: TGCAGCGTTGCCCCAGGGACCGCCGGGGAGCTGTTTTTT.

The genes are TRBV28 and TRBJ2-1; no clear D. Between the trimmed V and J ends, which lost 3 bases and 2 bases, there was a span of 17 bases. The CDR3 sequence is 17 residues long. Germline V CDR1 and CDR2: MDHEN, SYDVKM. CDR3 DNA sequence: TGTGCCAGCAGTTTGGCCCCATCCGGGTTCCCCTACAATGAGCAGTTCTTC. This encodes CASSLAPSGFPYNEQFF.

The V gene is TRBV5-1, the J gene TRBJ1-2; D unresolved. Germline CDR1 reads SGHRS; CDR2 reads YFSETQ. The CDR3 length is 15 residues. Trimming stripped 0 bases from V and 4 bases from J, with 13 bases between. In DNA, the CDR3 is TGCGCCAGCAGCTTGGTTTGGGAAGGCAGCTATGGCTACACCTTC. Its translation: CASSLVWEGSYGYTF. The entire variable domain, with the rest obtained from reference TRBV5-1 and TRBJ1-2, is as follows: KAGVTQTPRYLIKTRGQQVTLSCSPISGHRSVSWYQQTPGQGLQFLFEYFSETQRNKGNFPGRFSGRQFSNSRSEMNVSTLELGDSALYLCASSLVWEGSYGYTFGSGTRLTVV.

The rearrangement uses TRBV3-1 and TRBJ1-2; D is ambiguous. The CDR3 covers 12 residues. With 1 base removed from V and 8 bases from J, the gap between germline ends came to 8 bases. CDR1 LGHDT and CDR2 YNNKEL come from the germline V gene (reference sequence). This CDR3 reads CASSQGERGYTF. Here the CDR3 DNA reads TGTGCCAGCAGCCAAGGGGAACGGGGCTACACCTTC. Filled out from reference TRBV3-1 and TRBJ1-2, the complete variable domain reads DTAVSQTPKYLVTQMGNDKSIKCEQNLGHDTMYWYKQDSKKFLKIMFSYNNKELIINETVPNRFSPKSPDKAHLNLHINSLELGDSAVYFCASSQGERGYTFGSGTRLTVV.

This CDR3 is CSARDPSGGADEQFF. The CDR3 DNA reads TGCAGTGCTAGAGATCCCTCCGGGGGCGCTGATGAGCAGTTCTTC. The J gene is TRBJ2-1, the V gene TRBV20-1; D possibly uses TRBD1 or TRBD2 (6 bases each). V gave up 0 bases and J gave up 8 bases, with 17 bases separating them. Per germline, CDR1 DFQATT and CDR2 SNEGSKA (reference sequence). This CDR3 is 15 amino acids long.

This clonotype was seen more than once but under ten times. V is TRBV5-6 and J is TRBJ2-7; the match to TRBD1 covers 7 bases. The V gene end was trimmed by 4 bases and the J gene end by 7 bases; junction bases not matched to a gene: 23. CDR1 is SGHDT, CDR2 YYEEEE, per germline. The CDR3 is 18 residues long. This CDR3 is CASSPRAGDSGAAEEQYV. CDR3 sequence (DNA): TGTGCCAGCAGCCCCCGGGCTGGGGACAGTGGAGCAGCGGAGGAGCAGTACGTC.

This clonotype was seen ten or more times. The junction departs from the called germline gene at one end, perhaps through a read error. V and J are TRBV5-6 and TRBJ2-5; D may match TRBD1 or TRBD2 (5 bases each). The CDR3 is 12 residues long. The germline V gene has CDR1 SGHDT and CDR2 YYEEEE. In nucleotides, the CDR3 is TGTGCCAGCAGCCGGGACCAAGGGACCCAGTACTTC. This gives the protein CASSRDQGTQYF.

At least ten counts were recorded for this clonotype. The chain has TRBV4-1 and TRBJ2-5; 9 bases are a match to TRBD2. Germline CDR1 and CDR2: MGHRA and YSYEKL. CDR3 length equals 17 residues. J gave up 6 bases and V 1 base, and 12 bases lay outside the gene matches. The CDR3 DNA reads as TGCGCCAGCAGCCAAGCTCTAGCGGGGTCTCCCGTGCAGACCCAGTACTTC. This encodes CASSQALAGSPVQTQYF.

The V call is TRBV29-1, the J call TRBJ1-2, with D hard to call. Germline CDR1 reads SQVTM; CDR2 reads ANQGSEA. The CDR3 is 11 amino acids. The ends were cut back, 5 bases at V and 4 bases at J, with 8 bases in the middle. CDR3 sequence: CSVSDSYGYTF. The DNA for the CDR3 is TGCAGCGTTTCTGATTCCTATGGCTACACCTTC.